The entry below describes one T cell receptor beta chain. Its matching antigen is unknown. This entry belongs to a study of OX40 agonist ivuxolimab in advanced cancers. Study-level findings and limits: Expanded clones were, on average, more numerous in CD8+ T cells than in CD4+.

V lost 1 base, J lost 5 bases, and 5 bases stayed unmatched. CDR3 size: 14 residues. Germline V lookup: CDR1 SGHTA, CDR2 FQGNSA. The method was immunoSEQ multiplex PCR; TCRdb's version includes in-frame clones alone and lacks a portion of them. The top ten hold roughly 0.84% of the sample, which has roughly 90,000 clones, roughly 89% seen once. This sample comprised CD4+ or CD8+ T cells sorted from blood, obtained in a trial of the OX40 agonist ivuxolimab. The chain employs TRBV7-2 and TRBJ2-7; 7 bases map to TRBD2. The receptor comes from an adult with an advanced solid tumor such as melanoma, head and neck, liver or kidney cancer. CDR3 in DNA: TGTGCCAGCAGCTTAGGGACTAGTCCCCACGAGCAGTACTTC. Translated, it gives CASSLGTSPHEQYF.